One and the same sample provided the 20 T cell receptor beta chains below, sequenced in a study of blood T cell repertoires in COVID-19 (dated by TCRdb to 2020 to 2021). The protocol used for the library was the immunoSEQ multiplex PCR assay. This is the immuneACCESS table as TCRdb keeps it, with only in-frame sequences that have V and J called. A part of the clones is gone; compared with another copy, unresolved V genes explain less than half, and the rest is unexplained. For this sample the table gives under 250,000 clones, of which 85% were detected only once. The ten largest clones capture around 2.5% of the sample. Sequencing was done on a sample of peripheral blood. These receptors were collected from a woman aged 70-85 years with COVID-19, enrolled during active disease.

CDR3 DNA: TGTGCCAGTAGTAGGGACAGCCTTTCTTACACTGAAGCTTTCTTT. It translates to CASSRDSLSYTEAFF. The V and J genes are TRBV19 and TRBJ1-1; 7 bases map to TRBD1. The trim removed 4 bases at V and 3 bases at J, leaving 8 bases unmatched. The CDR3 covers 15 residues. Germline lookup yields CDR1 LNHDA and CDR2 SQIVND (reference sequence). Complete variable domain (other parts from reference TRBV19 and TRBJ1-1): DGGITQSPKYLFRKEGQNVTLSCEQNLNHDAMYWYRQDPGQGLRLIYYSQIVNDFQKGDIAEGYSVSREKKESFPLTVTSAQKNPTAFYLCASSRDSLSYTEAFFGQGTRLTVV.

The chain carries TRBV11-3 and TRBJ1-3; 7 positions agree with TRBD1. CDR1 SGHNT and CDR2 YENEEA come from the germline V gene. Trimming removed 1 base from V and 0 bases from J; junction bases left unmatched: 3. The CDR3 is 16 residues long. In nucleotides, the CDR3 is TGTGCCAGCAGCTTAGGACAGGGCCTCTCTGGAAACACCATATATTTT. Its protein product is CASSLGQGLSGNTIYF.

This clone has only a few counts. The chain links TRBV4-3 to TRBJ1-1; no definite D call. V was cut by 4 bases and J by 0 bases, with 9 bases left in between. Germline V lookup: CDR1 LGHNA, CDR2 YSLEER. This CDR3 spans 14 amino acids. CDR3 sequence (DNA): TGCGCCAGCAGCCGGGCTATGATGAACACTGAAGCTTTCTTT. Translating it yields CASSRAMMNTEAFF.

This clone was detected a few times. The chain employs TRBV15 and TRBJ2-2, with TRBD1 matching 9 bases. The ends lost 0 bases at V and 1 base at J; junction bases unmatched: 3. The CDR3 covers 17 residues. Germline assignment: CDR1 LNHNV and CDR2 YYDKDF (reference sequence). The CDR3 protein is CATSRDLGQGNTGELFF. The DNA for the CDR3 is TGTGCCACCAGCAGAGATTTGGGACAGGGGAACACCGGGGAGCTGTTTTTT. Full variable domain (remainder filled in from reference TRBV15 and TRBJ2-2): DAMVIQNPRYQVTQFGKPVTLSCSQTLNHNVMYWYQQKSSQAPKLLFHYYDKDFNNEADTPDNFQSRRPNTSFCFLDIRSPGLGDTAMYLCATSRDLGQGNTGELFFGEGSRLTVL.

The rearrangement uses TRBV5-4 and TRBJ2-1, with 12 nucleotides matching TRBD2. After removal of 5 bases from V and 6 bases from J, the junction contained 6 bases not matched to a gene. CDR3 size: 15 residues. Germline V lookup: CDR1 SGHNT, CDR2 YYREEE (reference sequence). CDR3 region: CASSFTSGGPNEQFF. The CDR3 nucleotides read TGTGCCAGCAGTTTTACTAGCGGGGGGCCCAATGAGCAGTTCTTC.

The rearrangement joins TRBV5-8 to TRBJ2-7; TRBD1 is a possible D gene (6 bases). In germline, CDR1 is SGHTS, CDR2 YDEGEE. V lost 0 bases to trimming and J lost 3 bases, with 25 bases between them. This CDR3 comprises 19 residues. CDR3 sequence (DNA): TGTGCCAGCAGCTTGGGCTACAACTGGCAAGTGGGACACGTCTACGAGCAGTACTTC. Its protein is CASSLGYNWQVGHVYEQYF. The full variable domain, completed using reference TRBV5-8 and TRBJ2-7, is EAGVTQSPTHLIKTRGQQATLRCSPISGHTSVYWYQQALGLGLQFLLWYDEGEERNRGNFPPRFSGRQFPNYSSELNVNALELEDSALYLCASSLGYNWQVGHVYEQYFGPGTRLTVT.

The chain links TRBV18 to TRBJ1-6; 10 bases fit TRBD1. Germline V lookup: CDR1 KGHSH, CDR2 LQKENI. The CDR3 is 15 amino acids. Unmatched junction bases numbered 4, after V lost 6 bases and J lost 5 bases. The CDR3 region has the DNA TGTGCCAGCTCGCCGGGACAGGGGAATAATTCACCCCTCCACTTT. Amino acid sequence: CASSPGQGNNSPLHF.

CDR3 DNA: TGTGCTAGTGGTTTTAACAGGGGGCTAGTTAATGAGCAGTTCTTC. Amino acids: CASGFNRGLVNEQFF. The V gene is TRBV12-5, the J gene TRBJ2-1, with 9 bases matching TRBD1. After removal of 3 bases from V and 7 bases from J, the junction contained 7 bases not matched to a gene. Looked up from germline, CDR1 is LGHNT and CDR2 is FRNRAP. This CDR3 has 15 amino acids. Complete variable domain (other parts from reference TRBV12-5 and TRBJ2-1): DARVTQTPRHKVTEMGQEVTMRCQPILGHNTVFWYRQTMMQGLELLAYFRNRAPLDDSGMPKDRFSAEMPDATLATLKIQPSEPRDSAVYFCASGFNRGLVNEQFFGPGTRLTVL.

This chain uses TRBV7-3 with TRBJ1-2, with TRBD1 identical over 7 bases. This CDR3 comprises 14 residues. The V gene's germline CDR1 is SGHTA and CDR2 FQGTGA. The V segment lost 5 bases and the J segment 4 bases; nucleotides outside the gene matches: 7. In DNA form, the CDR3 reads TGTGCCAGCAGCGAAAACAGGGGAGGCTATGGCTACACCTTC. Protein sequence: CASSENRGGYGYTF.

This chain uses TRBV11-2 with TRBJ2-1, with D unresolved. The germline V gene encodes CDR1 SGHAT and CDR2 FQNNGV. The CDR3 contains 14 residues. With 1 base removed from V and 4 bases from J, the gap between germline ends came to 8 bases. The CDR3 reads CASSLVSLYNEQFF. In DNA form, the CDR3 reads TGTGCCAGCAGCTTAGTGTCGCTATACAATGAGCAGTTCTTC.

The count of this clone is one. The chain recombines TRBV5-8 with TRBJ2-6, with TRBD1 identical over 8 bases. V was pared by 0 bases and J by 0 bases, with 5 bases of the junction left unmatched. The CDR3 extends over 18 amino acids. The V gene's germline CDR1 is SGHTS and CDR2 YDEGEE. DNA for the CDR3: TGTGCCAGCAGCTTGGGTTCAGGGGGCCTCTCTGGGGCCAACGTCCTGACTTTC. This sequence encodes CASSLGSGGLSGANVLTF.

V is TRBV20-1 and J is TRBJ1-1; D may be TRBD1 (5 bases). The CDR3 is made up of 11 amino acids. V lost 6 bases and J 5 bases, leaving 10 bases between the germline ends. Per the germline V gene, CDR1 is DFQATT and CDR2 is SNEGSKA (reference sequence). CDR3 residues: CSAPGGTEAFF. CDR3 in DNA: TGCAGTGCCCCGGGGGGTACTGAAGCTTTCTTT.

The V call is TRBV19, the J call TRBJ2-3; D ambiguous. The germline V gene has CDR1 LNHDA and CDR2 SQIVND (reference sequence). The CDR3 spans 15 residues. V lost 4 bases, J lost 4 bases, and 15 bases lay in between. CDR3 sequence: CASSKSLVVADTQYF. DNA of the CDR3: TGTGCCAGTAGTAAAAGTCTAGTCGTCGCAGATACGCAGTATTTT.

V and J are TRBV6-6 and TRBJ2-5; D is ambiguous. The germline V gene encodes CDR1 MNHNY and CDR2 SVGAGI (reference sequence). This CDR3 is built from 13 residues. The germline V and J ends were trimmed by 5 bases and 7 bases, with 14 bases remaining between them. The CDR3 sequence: CASSLFRSGTQYF. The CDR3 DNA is TGTGCCAGCAGTCTTTTTAGATCAGGGACCCAGTACTTC.

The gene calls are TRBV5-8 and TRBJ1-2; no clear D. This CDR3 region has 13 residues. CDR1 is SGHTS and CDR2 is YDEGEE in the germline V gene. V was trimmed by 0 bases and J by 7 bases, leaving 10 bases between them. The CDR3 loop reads CASSLAVTGGYTF. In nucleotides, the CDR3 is TGTGCCAGCAGCTTGGCCGTTACGGGTGGCTACACCTTC.

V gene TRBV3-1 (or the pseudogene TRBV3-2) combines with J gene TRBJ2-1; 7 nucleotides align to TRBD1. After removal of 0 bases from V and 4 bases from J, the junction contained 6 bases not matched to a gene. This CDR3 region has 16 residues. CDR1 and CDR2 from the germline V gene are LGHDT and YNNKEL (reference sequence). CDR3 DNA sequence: TGTGCCAGCAGCCAAGAGGTCGGACAGGTGTACAATGAGCAGTTCTTC. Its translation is CASSQEVGQVYNEQFF.

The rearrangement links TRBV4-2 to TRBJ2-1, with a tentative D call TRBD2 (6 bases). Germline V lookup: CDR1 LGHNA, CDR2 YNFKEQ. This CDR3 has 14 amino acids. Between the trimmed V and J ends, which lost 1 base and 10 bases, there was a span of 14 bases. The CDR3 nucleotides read TGTGCCAGCAGCCAAGGCACCGAGGGAGGCGAGCAGTTCTTC. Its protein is CASSQGTEGGEQFF.

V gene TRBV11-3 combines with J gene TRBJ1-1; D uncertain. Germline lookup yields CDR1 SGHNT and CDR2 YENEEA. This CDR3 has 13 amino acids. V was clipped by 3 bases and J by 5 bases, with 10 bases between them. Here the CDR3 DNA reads TGTGCCAGCAGCTTGGGCAGGTTGACTGAAGCTTTCTTT. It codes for CASSLGRLTEAFF.

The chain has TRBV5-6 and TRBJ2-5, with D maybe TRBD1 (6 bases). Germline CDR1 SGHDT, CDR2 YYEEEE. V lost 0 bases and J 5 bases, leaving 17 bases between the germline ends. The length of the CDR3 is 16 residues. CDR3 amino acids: CASSLGAGADGETQYF. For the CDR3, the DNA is TGTGCCAGCAGCTTGGGGGCAGGGGCGGACGGTGAGACCCAGTACTTC.

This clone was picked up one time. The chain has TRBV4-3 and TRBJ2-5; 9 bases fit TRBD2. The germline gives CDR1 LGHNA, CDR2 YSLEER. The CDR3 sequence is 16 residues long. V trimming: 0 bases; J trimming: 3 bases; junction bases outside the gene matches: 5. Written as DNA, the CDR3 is TGCGCCAGCAGCCAAGATTGGGGACTAGCTGAAGAGACCCAGTACTTC. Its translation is CASSQDWGLAEETQYF.